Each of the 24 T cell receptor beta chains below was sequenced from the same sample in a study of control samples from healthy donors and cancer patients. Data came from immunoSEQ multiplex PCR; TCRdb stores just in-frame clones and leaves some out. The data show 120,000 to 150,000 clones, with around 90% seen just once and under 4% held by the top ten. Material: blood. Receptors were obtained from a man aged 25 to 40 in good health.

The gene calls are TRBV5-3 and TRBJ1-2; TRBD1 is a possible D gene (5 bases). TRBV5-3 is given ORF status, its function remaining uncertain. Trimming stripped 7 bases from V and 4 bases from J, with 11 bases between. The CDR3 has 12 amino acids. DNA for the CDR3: TGTGCCAGAGCATTGGGGGGCTATGGCTACACCTTC. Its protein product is CARALGGYGYTF.

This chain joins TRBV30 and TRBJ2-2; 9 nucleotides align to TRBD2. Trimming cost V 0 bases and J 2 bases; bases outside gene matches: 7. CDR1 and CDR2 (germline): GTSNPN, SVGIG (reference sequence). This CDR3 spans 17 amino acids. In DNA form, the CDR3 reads TGTGCCTGGAGTGTGGCGAGCGGGGGGATTAACACCGGGGAGCTGTTTTTT. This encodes CAWSVASGGINTGELFF.

DNA of the CDR3: TGCGCCAGCAGCCCTTTTCCGGGTAACTATGGCTACACCTTC. Encoded protein: CASSPFPGNYGYTF. This chain links TRBV5-1 with TRBJ1-2, with D uncertain. V was trimmed by 4 bases and J by 1 base, leaving 11 bases between them. The CDR3 totals 14 residues. Germline V gives CDR1 SGHRS, CDR2 YFSETQ.

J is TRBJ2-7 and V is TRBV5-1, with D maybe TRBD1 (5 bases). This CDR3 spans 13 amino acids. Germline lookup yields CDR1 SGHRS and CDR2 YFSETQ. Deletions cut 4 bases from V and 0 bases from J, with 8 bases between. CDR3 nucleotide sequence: TGCGCCAGCAGCCTGACAGTCTCCTACGAGCAGTACTTC. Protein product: CASSLTVSYEQYF.

This CDR3 is CASSPGTATSYGYTF. CDR3 sequence (DNA): TGTGCCAGCAGTCCGGGGACAGCAACATCCTATGGCTACACCTTC. The chain joins TRBV28 to TRBJ1-2; 7 nucleotides line up with TRBD1. Germline V gives CDR1 MDHEN, CDR2 SYDVKM. This CDR3 has 15 residues. V lost 5 bases and J lost 4; bases outside the gene matches: 10.

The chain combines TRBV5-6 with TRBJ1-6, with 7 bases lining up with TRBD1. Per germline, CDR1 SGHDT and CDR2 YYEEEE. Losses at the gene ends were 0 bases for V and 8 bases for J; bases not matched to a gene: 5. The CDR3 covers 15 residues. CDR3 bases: TGTGCCAGCAGCTTGGAACCGGGACAGTATTCACCCCTCCACTTT. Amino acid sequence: CASSLEPGQYSPLHF.

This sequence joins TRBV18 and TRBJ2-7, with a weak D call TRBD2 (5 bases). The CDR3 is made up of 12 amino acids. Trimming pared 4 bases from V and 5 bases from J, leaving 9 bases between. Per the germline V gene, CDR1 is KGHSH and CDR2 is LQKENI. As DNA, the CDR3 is TGTGCCAGCTCACGGGAGACGAACGAGCAGTACTTC. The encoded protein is CASSRETNEQYF. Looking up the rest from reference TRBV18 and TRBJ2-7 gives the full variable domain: NAGVMQNPRHLVRRRGQEARLRCSPMKGHSHVYWYRQLPEEGLKFMVYLQKENIIDESGMPKERFSAEFPKEGPSILRIQQVVRGDSAAYFCASSRETNEQYFGPGTRLTVT.

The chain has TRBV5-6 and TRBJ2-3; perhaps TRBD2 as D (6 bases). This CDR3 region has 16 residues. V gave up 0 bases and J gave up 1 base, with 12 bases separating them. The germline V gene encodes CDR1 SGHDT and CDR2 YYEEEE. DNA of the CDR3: TGTGCCAGCAGCTTGGACTCGTCGGGGGGCACAGATACGCAGTATTTT. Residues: CASSLDSSGGTDTQYF.

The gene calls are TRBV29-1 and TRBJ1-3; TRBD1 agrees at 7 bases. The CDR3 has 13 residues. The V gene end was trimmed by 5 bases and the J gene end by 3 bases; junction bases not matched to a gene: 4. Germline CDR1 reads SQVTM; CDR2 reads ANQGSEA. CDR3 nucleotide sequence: TGCAGCGTTTCAGACAGGGTTGGAAACACCATATATTTT. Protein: CSVSDRVGNTIYF.

Here the CDR3 reads CAIVRGDSSYNEQFF. CDR3 coding DNA: TGTGCCATAGTACGAGGGGACAGCTCCTACAATGAGCAGTTCTTC. V gene TRBV2 combines with J gene TRBJ2-1; TRBD1 matches 7 bases. Per the germline V gene, CDR1 is SNHLY and CDR2 is FYNNEI. There are 15 residues in the CDR3. V was clipped by 10 bases and J by 0 bases; unmatched bases: 9. The full variable domain, with the rest looked up from reference TRBV2 and TRBJ2-1, is EPEVTQTPSHQVTQMGQEVILRCVPISNHLYFYWYRQILGQKVEFLVSFYNNEISEKSEIFDDQFSVERPDGSNFTLKIRSTKLEDSAMYFCAIVRGDSSYNEQFFGPGTRLTVL.

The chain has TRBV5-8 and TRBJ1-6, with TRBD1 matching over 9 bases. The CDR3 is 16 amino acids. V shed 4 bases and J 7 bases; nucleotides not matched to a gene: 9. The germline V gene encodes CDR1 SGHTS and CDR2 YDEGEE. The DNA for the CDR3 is TGTGCCAGCAGCGGCGGATACAGGGGGCTCAATTCACCCCTCCACTTT. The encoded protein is CASSGGYRGLNSPLHF.

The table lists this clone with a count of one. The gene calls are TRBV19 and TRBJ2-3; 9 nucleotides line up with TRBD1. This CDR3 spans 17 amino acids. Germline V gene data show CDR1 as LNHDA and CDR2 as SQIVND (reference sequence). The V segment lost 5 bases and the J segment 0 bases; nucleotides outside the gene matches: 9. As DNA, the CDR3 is TGTGCCAGTAGTCTCCAAGTAGGACAGGGGAGCACAGATACGCAGTATTTT. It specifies CASSLQVGQGSTDTQYF.

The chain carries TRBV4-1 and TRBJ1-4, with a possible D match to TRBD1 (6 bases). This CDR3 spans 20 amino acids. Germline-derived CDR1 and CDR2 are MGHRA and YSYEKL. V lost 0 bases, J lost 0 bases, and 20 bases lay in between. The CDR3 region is CASSQDGGGGYRATNEKLFF. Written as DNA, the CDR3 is TGCGCCAGCAGCCAAGATGGGGGGGGCGGGTACCGTGCAACTAATGAAAAACTGTTTTTT.

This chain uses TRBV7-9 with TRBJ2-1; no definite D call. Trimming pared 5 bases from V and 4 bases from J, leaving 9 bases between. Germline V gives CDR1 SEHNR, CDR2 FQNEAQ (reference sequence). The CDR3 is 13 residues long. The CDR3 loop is CASSTQRYNEQFF. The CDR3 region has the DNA TGTGCCAGCAGCACACAGAGGTACAATGAGCAGTTCTTC.

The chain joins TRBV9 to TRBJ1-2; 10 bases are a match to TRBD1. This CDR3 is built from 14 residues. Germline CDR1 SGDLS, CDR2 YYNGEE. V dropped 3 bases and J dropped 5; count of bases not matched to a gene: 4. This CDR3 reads CASSGTGGFYGYTF. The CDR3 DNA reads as TGTGCCAGCAGCGGGACAGGGGGATTTTATGGCTACACCTTC.

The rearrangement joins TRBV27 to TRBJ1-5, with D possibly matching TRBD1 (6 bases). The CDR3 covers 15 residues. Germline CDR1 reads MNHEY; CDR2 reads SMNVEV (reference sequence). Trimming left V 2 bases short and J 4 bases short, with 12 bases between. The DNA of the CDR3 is TGTGCCAGCAGTTTAGGAGGGGGGAGAAATCAGCCCCAGCATTTT. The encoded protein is CASSLGGGRNQPQHF.

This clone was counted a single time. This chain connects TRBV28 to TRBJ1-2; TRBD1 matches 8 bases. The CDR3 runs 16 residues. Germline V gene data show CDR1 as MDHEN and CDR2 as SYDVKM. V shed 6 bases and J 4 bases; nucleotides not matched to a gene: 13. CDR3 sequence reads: CASSPTGEGSGYGYTF. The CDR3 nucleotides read TGTGCCAGCAGCCCGACAGGGGAAGGGTCGGGCTATGGCTACACCTTC.

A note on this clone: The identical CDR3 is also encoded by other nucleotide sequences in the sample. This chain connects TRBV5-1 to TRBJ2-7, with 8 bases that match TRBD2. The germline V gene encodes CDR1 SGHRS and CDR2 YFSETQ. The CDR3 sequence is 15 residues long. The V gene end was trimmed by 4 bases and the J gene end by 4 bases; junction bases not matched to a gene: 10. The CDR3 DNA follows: TGCGCCAGCAGCCTCTCGCGGGGCGGGGGGTACGAGCAGTACTTC. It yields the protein CASSLSRGGGYEQYF.

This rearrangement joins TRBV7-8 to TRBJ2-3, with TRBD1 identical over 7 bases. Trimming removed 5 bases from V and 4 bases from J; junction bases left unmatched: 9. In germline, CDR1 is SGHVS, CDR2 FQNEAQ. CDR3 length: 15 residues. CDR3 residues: CASSKQGIGADTQYF. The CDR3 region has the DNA TGTGCCAGCAGCAAACAGGGGATAGGGGCAGATACGCAGTATTTT.

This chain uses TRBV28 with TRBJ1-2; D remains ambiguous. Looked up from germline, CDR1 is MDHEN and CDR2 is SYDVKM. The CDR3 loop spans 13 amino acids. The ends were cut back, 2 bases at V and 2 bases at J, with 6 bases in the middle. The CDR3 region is CASSLDTNYGYTF. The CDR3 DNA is TGTGCCAGCAGTTTAGACACCAACTATGGCTACACCTTC.

In nucleotides, the CDR3 is TGCGCCAGCAGCTTGGACAGGGCGAGCTATGGCTACACCTTC. Its translation is CASSLDRASYGYTF. The V call is TRBV5-1, the J call TRBJ1-2; tentatively, D is TRBD1 (6 bases). Germline CDR1 reads SGHRS; CDR2 reads YFSETQ. The CDR3 consists of 14 residues. Trimming pared 0 bases from V and 4 bases from J, leaving 10 bases between. Full variable domain (rest looked up from reference TRBV5-1 and TRBJ1-2): KAGVTQTPRYLIKTRGQQVTLSCSPISGHRSVSWYQQTPGQGLQFLFEYFSETQRNKGNFPGRFSGRQFSNSRSEMNVSTLELGDSALYLCASSLDRASYGYTFGSGTRLTVV.

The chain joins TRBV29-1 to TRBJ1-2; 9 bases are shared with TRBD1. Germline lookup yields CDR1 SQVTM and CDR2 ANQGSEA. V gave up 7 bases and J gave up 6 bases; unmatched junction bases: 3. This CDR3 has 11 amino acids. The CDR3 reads CSADRGDGYTF. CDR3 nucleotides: TGCAGCGCTGACAGGGGGGATGGCTACACCTTC. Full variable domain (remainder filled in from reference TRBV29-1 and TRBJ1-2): SAVISQKPSRDICQRGTSLTIQCQVDSQVTMMFWYRQQPGQSLTLIATANQGSEATYESGFVIDKFPISRPNLTFSTLTVSNMSPEDSSIYLCSADRGDGYTFGSGTRLTVV.

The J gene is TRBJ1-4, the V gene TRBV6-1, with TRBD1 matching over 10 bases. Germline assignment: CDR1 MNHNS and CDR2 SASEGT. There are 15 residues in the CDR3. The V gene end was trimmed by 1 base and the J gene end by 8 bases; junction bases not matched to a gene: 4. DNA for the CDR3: TGTGCCAGCAGTGAAGGGGACAGGGGCAGGGAAAAACTGTTTTTT. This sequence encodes CASSEGDRGREKLFF.

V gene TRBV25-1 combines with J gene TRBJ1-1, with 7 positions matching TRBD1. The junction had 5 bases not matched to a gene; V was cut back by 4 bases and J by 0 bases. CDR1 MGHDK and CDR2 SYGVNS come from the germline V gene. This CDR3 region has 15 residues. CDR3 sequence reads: CASSATGSMNTEAFF. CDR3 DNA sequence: TGTGCCAGCAGTGCGACAGGGTCGATGAACACTGAAGCTTTCTTT.